This TCR beta chain originates from a study of CD8 T cells in Susac syndrome. This CDR3 contains 13 residues. The V end lost 4 bases, the J end lost 4 bases, and 10 bases lay between the germline ends. The V gene's germline CDR1 is SQVTM and CDR2 ANQGSEA. CD8+ and CD4+ T cells from blood underwent TCR beta sequencing, which was carried out in a high-throughput format. Control patients had untreated stable or active relapsing-remitting multiple sclerosis by revised McDonald criteria. TEMRA cells were enriched by FACS, while CD8+ and CD4+ T cells were obtained through a negative isolation that was performed magnetically. RNA in amounts of roughly 0.5 to 1 ug was reverse transcribed with random hexamers. The CDR3 of TCR beta was amplified by immunoSEQ multiplex PCR across 54 Vbeta and 13 Jbeta. TCRdb re-called the immunoSEQ multiplex PCR reads through MiXCR, storing one row per CDR3 protein. The data show approximately 190,000 distinct CDR3 sequences, 90% to 95% seen once.

Input material: CD4+ T cells from PBMCs. The chain links TRBV29-1 to TRBJ2-2; TRBD2 is a possible D gene (6 bases). The source of this sequence is a human donor with multiple sclerosis. The CDR3 region has the DNA TGCAGCGTTGTGCAGGAGGGCACCGGGGAGCTGTTTTTT. Encoded protein: CSVVQEGTGELFF.